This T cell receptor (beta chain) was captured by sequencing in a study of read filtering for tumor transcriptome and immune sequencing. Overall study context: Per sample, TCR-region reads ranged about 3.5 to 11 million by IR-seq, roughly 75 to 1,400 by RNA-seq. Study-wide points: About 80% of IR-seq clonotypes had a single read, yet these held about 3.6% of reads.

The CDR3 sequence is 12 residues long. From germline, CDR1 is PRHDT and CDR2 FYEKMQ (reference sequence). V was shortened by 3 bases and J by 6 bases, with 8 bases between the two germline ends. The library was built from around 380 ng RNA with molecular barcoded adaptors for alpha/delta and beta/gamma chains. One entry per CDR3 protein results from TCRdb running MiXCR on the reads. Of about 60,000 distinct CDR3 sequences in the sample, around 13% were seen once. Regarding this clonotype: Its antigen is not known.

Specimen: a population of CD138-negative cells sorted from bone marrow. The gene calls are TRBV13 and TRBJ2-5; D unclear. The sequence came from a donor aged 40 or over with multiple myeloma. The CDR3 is CASSFAQKTQYF. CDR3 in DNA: TGTGCCAGCAGCTTTGCGCAAAAGACCCAGTACTTC.